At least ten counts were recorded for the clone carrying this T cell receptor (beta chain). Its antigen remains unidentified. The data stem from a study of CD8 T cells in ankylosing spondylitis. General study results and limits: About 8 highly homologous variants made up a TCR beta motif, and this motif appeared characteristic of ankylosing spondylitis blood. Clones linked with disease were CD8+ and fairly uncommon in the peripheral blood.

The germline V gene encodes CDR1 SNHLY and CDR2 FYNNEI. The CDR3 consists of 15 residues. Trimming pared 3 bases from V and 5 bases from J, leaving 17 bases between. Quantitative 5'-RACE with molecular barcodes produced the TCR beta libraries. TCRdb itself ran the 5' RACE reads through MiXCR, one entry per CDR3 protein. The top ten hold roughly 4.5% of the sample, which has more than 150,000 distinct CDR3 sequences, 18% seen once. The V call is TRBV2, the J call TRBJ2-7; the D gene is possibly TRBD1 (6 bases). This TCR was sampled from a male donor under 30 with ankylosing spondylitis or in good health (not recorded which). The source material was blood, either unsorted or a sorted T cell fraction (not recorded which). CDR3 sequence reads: CASSEFGGAYHEQYF. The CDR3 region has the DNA TGTGCCAGCAGTGAGTTTGGGGGCGCTTACCACGAGCAGTACTTC.